One sample yielded the 8 T cell receptor beta chains listed below, sequenced in a study of T-cell memory formation after mild COVID-19. Each CDR3 protein gets one entry after TCRdb re-called the 5' RACE reads with MiXCR. The sample includes over 300,000 distinct CDR3 sequences, 20% of them seen just once. The sample consisted of PBMCs or a T cell subset sorted from them (not recorded which). Receptors were obtained from a man aged 18 to 29 who had mild COVID-19 (a few samples of this study predate the infection). Cell type and time point are not known.

This clonotype was detected a few times. V and J are TRBV9 and TRBJ2-2; D may match TRBD1 or TRBD2 (5 bases each). V was pared by 3 bases and J by 5 bases, with 14 bases between. Germline V gene data show CDR1 as SGDLS and CDR2 as YYNGEE. The CDR3 is made up of 15 amino acids. CDR3 nucleotides: TGTGCCAGCAGCGGGGGACCAGGATGGACCGGGGAGCTGTTTTTT. It yields the protein CASSGGPGWTGELFF.

This clonotype appeared a few times. This chain links TRBV5-1 with TRBJ2-2; possibly TRBD1 for D (6 bases). This CDR3 region has 15 residues. V lost 3 bases and J lost 4, with 13 bases in between. Germline CDR1 is SGHRS and CDR2 is YFSETQ. DNA of the CDR3: TGCGCCAGCAGCTACGGACAGAGGAGCACCGGGGAGCTGTTTTTT. Encoded protein: CASSYGQRSTGELFF.

The genes are TRBV11-3 and TRBJ1-6; tentative D call: TRBD1 (6 bases). This CDR3 comprises 15 residues. Per germline, CDR1 SGHNT and CDR2 YENEEA. Trimming removed 5 bases from V and 8 bases from J, with 16 bases in between. The CDR3 loop is CASSARGGAHSPLHF. The CDR3 DNA sequence: TGTGCCAGCAGCGCTCGGGGGGGCGCCCATTCACCCCTCCACTTT.

A remark on this clonotype: One end of the junction does not line up with germline, which may come from a read error. The rearrangement joins TRBV7-2 to TRBJ1-6; no reliable D call. The germline gives CDR1 SGHTA, CDR2 FQGNSA. This CDR3 has 15 amino acids. The DNA of the CDR3 is TGTGCCAGAAGCTTAGGGAGCTCCTATAATTCACCCCTCCACTTT. It yields the protein CARSLGSSYNSPLHF.

V gene TRBV7-2 combines with J gene TRBJ2-3; D is unclear. From germline, CDR1 is SGHTA and CDR2 FQGNSA. The CDR3 length is 13 residues. Trimming left V 5 bases short and J 2 bases short, with 8 bases between. The CDR3 here is CASSVDNTDTQYF. Here the CDR3 DNA reads TGTGCCAGCAGCGTCGACAACACAGATACGCAGTATTTT. Combining the CDR3 with reference TRBV7-2 and TRBJ2-3 gives the whole variable domain GAGVSQSPSNKVTEKGKDVELRCDPISGHTALYWYRQSLGQGLEFLIYFQGNSAPDKSGLPSDRFSAERTGGSVSTLTIQRTQQEDSAVYLCASSVDNTDTQYFGPGTRLTVL.

The V gene is TRBV14, the J gene TRBJ2-2; 7 bases are a match to TRBD1. The CDR3 loop spans 14 amino acids. CDR1 and CDR2 from the germline V gene are SGHDN and FVKESK. J gave up 2 bases and V 8 bases, and 5 bases lay outside the gene matches. This chain's CDR3 is CASEGQLNTGELFF. CDR3 nucleotide sequence: TGTGCCAGCGAGGGACAGCTAAACACCGGGGAGCTGTTTTTT.

The chain uses TRBV7-3 and TRBJ2-2; the D is unclear. V gave up 4 bases and J gave up 1 base, with 7 bases separating them. This CDR3 contains 14 residues. Germline assignment: CDR1 SGHTA and CDR2 FQGTGA. CDR3 amino acids: CASSWQRNTGELFF. The DNA for the CDR3 is TGTGCCAGCAGCTGGCAGAGGAACACCGGGGAGCTGTTTTTT.

Worth noting for this clonotype: An end of the junction differs from the germline gene, which may be a read error. V gene TRBV6-2 or TRBV6-3 combines with J gene TRBJ1-5; perhaps TRBD1 as D (5 bases). The CDR3 runs to 12 residues. CDR1 and CDR2 (germline): MNHEY, SVGEGT. The CDR3 region is CASNTGGQPKHF. The DNA for the CDR3 is TGTGCCAGCAACACTGGGGGTCAGCCCAAGCATTTT.